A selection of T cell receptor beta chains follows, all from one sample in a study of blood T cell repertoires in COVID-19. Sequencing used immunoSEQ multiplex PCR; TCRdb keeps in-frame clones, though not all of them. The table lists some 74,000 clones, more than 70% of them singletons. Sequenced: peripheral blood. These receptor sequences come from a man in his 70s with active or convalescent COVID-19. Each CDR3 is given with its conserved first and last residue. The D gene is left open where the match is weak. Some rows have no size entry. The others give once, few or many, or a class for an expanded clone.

cdr3_aa: CARSCITGTGVHQPQHF
cdr3_nt: TGTGCCAGAAGCTGCATTACCGGGACAGGGGTGCATCAGCCCCAGCATTTT
v_call: TRBV5-3
j_call: TRBJ1-5
clone_size: NA
d_call: TRBD1

cdr3_aa: CASQQGRDTEAFF
cdr3_nt: TGTGCCAGTCAACAGGGGAGAGATACTGAAGCTTTCTTT
v_call: TRBV19
j_call: TRBJ1-1
clone_size: NA
d_call: TRBD1

cdr3_aa: CASSSGRDTDTQYF
cdr3_nt: TGTGCCAGCAGTTCCGGGAGGGACACAGATACGCAGTATTTT
v_call: TRBV27
j_call: TRBJ2-3
clone_size: NA
d_call: TRBD2

cdr3_aa: CASSWGGINYGYTF
cdr3_nt: TGTGCCAGCAGTTGGGGAGGGATTAACTATGGCTACACCTTC
v_call: TRBV28
j_call: TRBJ1-2
clone_size: NA
d_call: NA

cdr3_aa: CASSLARDQPQHF
cdr3_nt: TGTGCCAGCAGTTTAGCGCGCGATCAGCCCCAGCATTTT
v_call: TRBV12-3/TRBV12-4
j_call: TRBJ1-5
clone_size: NA
d_call: NA

cdr3_aa: CASSLTGMGTEAFF
cdr3_nt: TGCGCCAGCAGCTTGACAGGGATGGGCACTGAAGCTTTCTTT
v_call: TRBV5-1
j_call: TRBJ1-1
clone_size: NA
d_call: NA

cdr3_aa: CASSLGAERYNSPLHF
cdr3_nt: TGTGCCAGCAGCTTGGGCGCGGAGAGGTATAATTCACCCCTCCACTTT
v_call: TRBV5-4
j_call: TRBJ1-6
clone_size: NA
d_call: NA

cdr3_aa: CASSLLIGASGYTF
cdr3_nt: TGTGCCAGCAGCTTACTAATTGGTGCGAGTGGCTACACCTTC
v_call: TRBV7-2
j_call: TRBJ1-2
clone_size: NA
d_call: NA

cdr3_aa: CASSTWESLREAFF
cdr3_nt: TGCGCCAGCAGCACTTGGGAGTCCCTCCGGGAAGCTTTCTTT
v_call: TRBV5-1
j_call: TRBJ1-1
clone_size: NA
d_call: NA

cdr3_aa: CASSGGAAGFSGELFF
cdr3_nt: TGTGCCAGCAGCGGGGGCGCAGCGGGGTTCAGCGGGGAGCTGTTTTTT
v_call: TRBV7-2
j_call: TRBJ2-2
clone_size: NA
d_call: NA

cdr3_aa: CAPSQLYSYNSPLHF
cdr3_nt: TGCGCCCCCAGCCAACTCTACTCCTATAATTCACCCCTCCACTTT
v_call: TRBV4-1
j_call: TRBJ1-6
clone_size: NA
d_call: NA

cdr3_aa: CASTRTGSEKLFF
cdr3_nt: TGTGCCAGCACCCGGACGGGGAGCGAAAAACTGTTTTTT
v_call: TRBV12-3/TRBV12-4
j_call: TRBJ1-4
clone_size: NA
d_call: NA

cdr3_aa: CASSTGTGTSPLHF
cdr3_nt: TGTGCCAGCAGCACCGGGACAGGGACATCACCCCTCCACTTT
v_call: TRBV5-6
j_call: TRBJ1-6
clone_size: NA
d_call: TRBD1

cdr3_aa: CATSDLSGGDTDTQYF
cdr3_nt: TGTGCCACCAGTGATTTGAGCGGGGGGGACACAGATACGCAGTATTTT
v_call: TRBV24-1
j_call: TRBJ2-3
clone_size: NA
d_call: TRBD2

cdr3_aa: CASSLLERDRTEAFF
cdr3_nt: TGTGCCAGCAGCTTGCTGGAGCGAGACAGAACTGAAGCTTTCTTT
v_call: TRBV5-6
j_call: TRBJ1-1
clone_size: NA
d_call: NA

cdr3_aa: CASSRTSARETQYF
cdr3_nt: TGTGCCAGCAGCCGGACTAGCGCGCGAGAGACCCAGTACTTC
v_call: TRBV3-1/TRBV3-2
j_call: TRBJ2-5
clone_size: few
d_call: TRBD2

cdr3_aa: CASSLGGGQGSGPQHF
cdr3_nt: TGTGCCAGCAGCTTAGGAGGGGGACAGGGGTCAGGGCCCCAGCATTTT
v_call: TRBV7-6
j_call: TRBJ1-5
clone_size: few
d_call: TRBD1

cdr3_aa: CASSGLAGQYQETQYF
cdr3_nt: TGCGCCAGCTCAGGACTAGCGGGGCAGTACCAAGAGACCCAGTACTTC
v_call: TRBV5-1
j_call: TRBJ2-5
clone_size: once
d_call: TRBD2

cdr3_aa: CASSKALPIGGQGQETQYF
cdr3_nt: TGTGCCAGCAGCAAAGCGCTCCCTATAGGGGGACAGGGGCAAGAGACCCAGTACTTC
v_call: TRBV21-1
j_call: TRBJ2-5
clone_size: NA
d_call: NA

cdr3_aa: CASSPRGYGYTF
cdr3_nt: TGTGCCAGCAGCCCGAGAGGGTATGGCTACACCTTC
v_call: TRBV27
j_call: TRBJ1-2
clone_size: NA
d_call: NA

cdr3_aa: CASSYGQGQETQYF
cdr3_nt: TGTGCCAGCAGTTATGGACAGGGCCAAGAGACCCAGTACTTC
v_call: TRBV6-5
j_call: TRBJ2-5
clone_size: NA
d_call: TRBD1

cdr3_aa: CAWSLRGFGEQYF
cdr3_nt: TGTGCCTGGAGTCTGAGAGGGTTTGGCGAGCAGTACTTC
v_call: TRBV30
j_call: TRBJ2-7
clone_size: NA
d_call: NA

cdr3_aa: CASSQDPLNQGASNQPQHF
cdr3_nt: TGCGCCAGCAGCCAAGACCCATTAAACCAGGGGGCAAGCAATCAGCCCCAGCATTTT
v_call: TRBV4-1
j_call: TRBJ1-5
clone_size: NA
d_call: TRBD1

cdr3_aa: CASSFRGDTQYF
cdr3_nt: TGTGCCAGCAGCTTTCGAGGAGATACGCAGTATTTT
v_call: TRBV11-2
j_call: TRBJ2-3
clone_size: once
d_call: NA

cdr3_aa: CASSVSGSGANVLTF
cdr3_nt: TGTGCCAGCAGTGTCAGCGGCTCTGGGGCCAACGTCCTGACTTTC
v_call: TRBV2
j_call: TRBJ2-6
clone_size: NA
d_call: NA

cdr3_aa: CASSLRPTWRGGLDEQYF
cdr3_nt: TGTGCCAGCAGCTTAAGGCCCACGTGGCGGGGGGGCCTAGACGAGCAGTACTTC
v_call: TRBV7-8
j_call: TRBJ2-7
clone_size: NA
d_call: TRBD2

cdr3_aa: CASSLVSGGVDIQYF
cdr3_nt: TGTGCCAGCAGCTTGGTTAGCGGGGGTGTTGACATTCAGTACTTC
v_call: TRBV5-6
j_call: TRBJ2-4
clone_size: NA
d_call: TRBD2

cdr3_aa: CASSPRQGSGKHETQYF
cdr3_nt: TGTGCCAGCAGCCCAAGACAGGGTTCGGGAAAACACGAGACCCAGTACTTC
v_call: TRBV3-1/TRBV3-2
j_call: TRBJ2-5
clone_size: few
d_call: TRBD1

cdr3_aa: CASSKGQAGAEAFF
cdr3_nt: TGTGCCAGTAGTAAGGGACAGGCAGGGGCTGAAGCTTTCTTT
v_call: TRBV19
j_call: TRBJ1-1
clone_size: NA
d_call: TRBD1

cdr3_aa: CASSQGPVGEETQYF
cdr3_nt: TGCGCCAGCAGCCAAGGGCCGGTCGGGGAAGAGACCCAGTACTTC
v_call: TRBV4-1
j_call: TRBJ2-5
clone_size: NA
d_call: NA

cdr3_aa: CASRFGVRDSYEQYF
cdr3_nt: TGTGCCAGCAGGTTCGGAGTGAGGGACTCCTACGAGCAGTACTTC
v_call: TRBV28
j_call: TRBJ2-7
clone_size: once
d_call: NA

cdr3_aa: CASSKGLAGVDTQYF
cdr3_nt: TGTGCCAGCAGCAAGGGACTAGCGGGAGTCGATACGCAGTATTTT
v_call: TRBV7-3
j_call: TRBJ2-3
clone_size: NA
d_call: TRBD2

cdr3_aa: CASGPLARGETQYF
cdr3_nt: TGTGCCAGCGGCCCTCTAGCACGGGGGGAGACCCAGTACTTC
v_call: TRBV28
j_call: TRBJ2-5
clone_size: NA
d_call: NA

cdr3_aa: CASREGAANEKLFF
cdr3_nt: TGTGCCAGCAGGGAGGGGGCGGCTAATGAAAAACTGTTTTTT
v_call: TRBV6-5
j_call: TRBJ1-4
clone_size: NA
d_call: TRBD1

cdr3_aa: CASSYSIWPGEETQYF
cdr3_nt: TGTGCCAGCAGTTACTCGATATGGCCGGGTGAAGAGACCCAGTACTTC
v_call: TRBV6-7
j_call: TRBJ2-5
clone_size: NA
d_call: NA

cdr3_aa: CAGQGDSNQPQHF
cdr3_nt: TGTGCCGGACAGGGGGATAGCAATCAGCCCCAGCATTTT
v_call: TRBV6-5
j_call: TRBJ1-5
clone_size: NA
d_call: TRBD1

cdr3_aa: CASKGELNTEAFF
cdr3_nt: TGTGCCAGCAAGGGGGAATTGAACACTGAAGCTTTCTTT
v_call: TRBV2
j_call: TRBJ1-1
clone_size: many
d_call: NA

cdr3_aa: CSFQRGLQETQYF
cdr3_nt: TGCAGCTTCCAGCGCGGACTCCAAGAGACCCAGTACTTC
v_call: TRBV29-1
j_call: TRBJ2-5
clone_size: once
d_call: NA

cdr3_aa: CASTVRGDQPQHF
cdr3_nt: TGTGCCAGCACCGTCAGGGGTGATCAGCCCCAGCATTTT
v_call: TRBV2
j_call: TRBJ1-5
clone_size: NA
d_call: NA

cdr3_aa: CAIRDRRGQSNSPLHF
cdr3_nt: TGTGCCATCAGAGACCGGAGGGGACAGAGTAATTCACCCCTCCACTTT
v_call: TRBV10-3
j_call: TRBJ1-6
clone_size: once
d_call: TRBD1